The T cell receptor (beta chain) described here comes from a study of T cell changes during pregnancy in multiple sclerosis. V was cut by 1 base and J by 2 bases, with 12 bases left in between. The CDR3 length is 15 residues. Per germline, CDR1 GTSNPN and CDR2 SVGIG (reference sequence). Some clones are missing from TCRdb's copy, which holds only in-frame ones; the method was immunoSEQ multiplex PCR. Of nearly 110,000 clones listed, 92% are singletons. The sequence was collected from a female donor in good health, enrolled as a control in a pregnancy study. The starting material was peripheral blood, obtained in the third trimester of pregnancy. The chain joins TRBV30 to TRBJ1-5, with D possibly being TRBD1 (6 bases). CDR3 coding DNA: TGTGCCTGGAGTGCAGGGGATTCGGGCAATCAGCCCCAGCATTTT. It codes for CAWSAGDSGNQPQHF.